This TCR beta chain is drawn from a study of Graves' ophthalmopathy and Graves' hyperthyroidism. Findings and limits, study-wide: As the model predicted ophthalmopathy progression, it achieved a sensitivity of 70% to 71% and a specificity of around 76%.

Germline CDR1 is MNHEY and CDR2 is SVGEGT. The CDR3 consists of 17 residues. The ends were cut back, 4 bases at V and 0 bases at J, with 19 bases in the middle. This clonotype was seen repeatedly, ten times or more. The antigen remains undetermined. The authors amplified TCR beta CDR3 regions from RNA transcripts. In the first round, RT-PCR was carried out with HTBI primers, and a multiplex PCR formed the second round. TCRdb redid the calling of the multiplex PCR reads with MiXCR, one entry per CDR3 protein. The repertoire includes roughly 400,000 distinct CDR3 sequences, roughly a sixth of them detected once, and 2.4% sits in the top ten. Exclusion applied to patients with other autoimmune diseases, uncontrolled infections, pregnancy or lactation. Symptoms, serum thyroxine and TRAb, thyroid ultrasound, and orbital computed tomography formed the diagnostic basis. The PBMCs had their origin in 7.5 to 10 ml of fresh peripheral blood.

The chain is built from TRBV6-2 or TRBV6-3 and TRBJ2-7, with a tentative D call TRBD2 (6 bases). This receptor was identified in an adult woman with stable Graves' hyperthyroidism. Sequencing was done on a sample of peripheral blood. DNA for the CDR3: TGTGCCAGCAGTTGGAGCGGGTGGGCGGGGAGCTCCTACGAGCAGTACTTC. This translates into CASSWSGWAGSSYEQYF.